The clone carrying this T cell receptor (beta chain) was seen more than once but under ten times. V was clipped by 8 bases and J by 2 bases, with 12 bases between them. This CDR3 comprises 13 residues. Per germline, CDR1 ENHRY and CDR2 SYGVKD. The sample belongs to a study of beta chain features in type 1 diabetes. The authors reverse transcribed all of the isolated RNA, so sequencing captured expressed TCRB transcripts. Assay used: immunoSEQ multiplex PCR; TCRdb lists only in-frame clones, some missing. This sample has hundreds of thousands of clones, with 30% found just once. This sequence originates from a man between 18 and 29 years old in good health. The specimen sequenced was naive CD4+ T cells from blood. The rearrangement joins TRBV10-3 to TRBJ2-5; a possible D gene is TRBD1 (6 bases). This CDR3 reads CAISPTGQETQYF. The DNA of the CDR3 is TGTGCCATCTCACCGACAGGACAAGAGACCCAGTACTTC.